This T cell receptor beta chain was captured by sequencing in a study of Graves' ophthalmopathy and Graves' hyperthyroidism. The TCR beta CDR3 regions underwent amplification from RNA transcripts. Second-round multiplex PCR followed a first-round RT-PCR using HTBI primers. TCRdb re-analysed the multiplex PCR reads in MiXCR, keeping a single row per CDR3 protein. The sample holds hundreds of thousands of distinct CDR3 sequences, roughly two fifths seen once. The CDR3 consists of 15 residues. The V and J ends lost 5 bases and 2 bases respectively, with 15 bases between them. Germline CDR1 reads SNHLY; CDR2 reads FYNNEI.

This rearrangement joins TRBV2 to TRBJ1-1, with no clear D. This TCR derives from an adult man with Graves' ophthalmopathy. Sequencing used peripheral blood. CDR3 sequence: CASSRTAGYNTEAFF. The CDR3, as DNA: TGTGCCAGCAGTCGGACCGCTGGCTACAACACTGAAGCTTTCTTT.